Shown below are 29 T cell receptor beta chains from a single sample sequenced in a study of beta chain features in type 1 diabetes (dated by TCRdb to the late 2010s). Libraries came from the immunoSEQ multiplex PCR assay. The entire amount of isolated RNA was reverse transcribed using the High Capacity cDNA Reverse Transcription Kit, so the sequenced TCRB transcripts were expressed ones. TCRdb obtained this table from immuneACCESS and retained in-frame rearrangements with V and J assigned. These tables miss some clones; where compared with another copy, unresolved V genes account for less than half of the shortfall, and the remainder is unexplained. The sample table records 250,000 to 350,000 clones; around 15% of these occur just once. The ten largest make up more than 6.5% of the sample. Sequenced: central memory CD4+ T cells from blood. These receptors were taken from a man aged 25-40 years in good health.

Remarks on this clone: One end of the junction varies from germline; a read error may be responsible. The V and J genes are TRBV4-2 and TRBJ2-7; no definite D call. The length of the CDR3 is 12 residues. Germline lookup yields CDR1 LGHNA and CDR2 YNFKEQ. CDR3 DNA: TGTGCCAGCAGCTCGCCCTTGATGTCCACACGCTTC. Translating it yields CASSSPLMSTRF.

This rearrangement joins TRBV9 to TRBJ1-2, with a tentative D call TRBD1 (5 bases). This CDR3 comprises 22 residues. Trimming pared 1 base from V and 1 base from J, leaving 32 bases between. CDR1 and CDR2 (germline): SGDLS, YYNGEE. CDR3 sequence: CASSVFAGGKNRDGRNNYGYTF. CDR3 in DNA: TGTGCCAGCAGCGTATTTGCAGGAGGGAAAAACCGGGACGGCCGGAATAACTATGGCTACACCTTC.

This clone was recorded at least ten times. The same CDR3 can be traced to other DNA sequences in this sample. The rearrangement joins TRBV2 to TRBJ2-7; 7 positions match TRBD1. Germline assignment: CDR1 SNHLY and CDR2 FYNNEI. Trimming removed 6 bases from V and 2 bases from J; junction bases left unmatched: 10. This CDR3 spans 15 amino acids. The CDR3 reads CASRDLVGGPYEQYF. Written as DNA, the CDR3 is TGTGCCAGCAGGGACCTTGTAGGGGGCCCCTACGAGCAGTACTTC.

The genes are TRBV7-9 and TRBJ2-3, with D perhaps TRBD1 or TRBD2 (5 bases each). The CDR3 is 11 amino acids. Germline lookup yields CDR1 SEHNR and CDR2 FQNEAQ (reference sequence). V was shortened by 8 bases and J by 2 bases, with 5 bases between the two germline ends. The CDR3: CASGTTDTQYF. Written as DNA, the CDR3 is TGTGCCAGCGGGACCACAGATACGCAGTATTTT.

CDR3 sequence reads: CASSAYSGRSNYGYTF. The CDR3 DNA sequence: TGTGCCAGCAGCGCCTACTCAGGGAGGTCCAACTATGGCTACACCTTC. The chain joins TRBV5-8 to TRBJ1-2, with D maybe TRBD1 (5 bases). Germline V lookup: CDR1 SGHTS, CDR2 YDEGEE. V shed 4 bases and J shed 2 bases, with 18 bases lying between them. The CDR3 is made up of 16 amino acids.

This sequence joins TRBV5-1 and TRBJ1-3, with D hard to call. This CDR3 spans 13 amino acids. Germline V gene sequence: CDR1 SGHRS, CDR2 YFSETQ. V was trimmed by 0 bases and J by 5 bases, leaving 6 bases between them. CDR3 in amino acids: CASSLEYRNTIYF. The CDR3 coding sequence is TGCGCCAGCAGCTTGGAATACCGAAACACCATATATTTT.

This clone was counted between two and nine times. This sequence joins TRBV5-8 and TRBJ2-1; D may be TRBD1 (6 bases). The CDR3 consists of 15 residues. CDR1 and CDR2 from the germline V gene are SGHTS and YDEGEE. The V gene lost 0 bases and the J gene lost 8 bases, with 15 bases spanning the gap. CDR3 bases: TGTGCCAGCAGCTTGGCCCTTAGGGGGAGTTATGAGCAGTTCTTC. Amino acid sequence: CASSLALRGSYEQFF.

The table lists this clone with a few counts. V usage is TRBV5-4 and J usage is TRBJ2-1; TRBD2 is a possible D gene (6 bases). Per germline, CDR1 SGHNT and CDR2 YYREEE (reference sequence). The CDR3 runs to 14 residues. V gave up 4 bases and J gave up 8 bases, with 16 bases separating them. CDR3 DNA: TGTGCCAGCAGCGACCGACTAGTCAGCTATGAGCAGTTCTTC. Its translation: CASSDRLVSYEQFF.

The chain has TRBV7-8 and TRBJ2-7; the D call may be TRBD1 or TRBD2 (5 bases each). There are 15 residues in the CDR3. Trimming shortened V by 5 bases and J by 0 bases, and 14 bases separated the two germline ends. CDR1 is SGHVS and CDR2 is FQNEAQ in the germline V gene. CDR3 amino acids: CASSRNRDPSYEQYV. DNA of the CDR3: TGTGCCAGCAGCAGGAACCGGGACCCCTCCTACGAGCAGTACGTC.

This clone has ten or more counts. In DNA form, the CDR3 reads TGTGCCAGCAAGTCCGAGGGGAACACTGAAGCTTTCTTT. It is translated as CASKSEGNTEAFF. V gene TRBV2 combines with J gene TRBJ1-1, with D uncertain. Germline V gene data show CDR1 as SNHLY and CDR2 as FYNNEI. Trimming took off 7 bases at V and 1 base at J, with 10 bases between the two ends. This CDR3 comprises 13 residues.

The gene calls are TRBV4-2 and TRBJ2-7; D is unclear. The V end was cut by 5 bases, the J end by 6 bases, with 14 bases between. Germline V CDR1 and CDR2: LGHNA, YNFKEQ. The CDR3 has 13 residues. DNA of the CDR3: TGTGCCAGCAGCTTGGATACGGACGGCGAGCAGTACGTC. Translated: CASSLDTDGEQYV.

The chain links TRBV5-4 to TRBJ2-2; TRBD2 agrees at 9 bases. V shed 4 bases and J 4 bases; nucleotides not matched to a gene: 11. Germline V gene lookup returns CDR1 SGHNT and CDR2 YYREEE (reference sequence). The length of the CDR3 is 17 residues. CDR3 amino acids: CASSQAGALAGTGELFF. CDR3 sequence (DNA): TGTGCCAGCAGCCAAGCAGGGGCACTAGCGGGCACCGGGGAGCTGTTTTTT.

This clone was seen a handful of times. V usage is TRBV6-6 and J usage is TRBJ2-5; 9 bases match TRBD2. J was trimmed by 5 bases and V by 3 bases; bases with no gene match: 4. The CDR3 spans 14 residues. Germline CDR1 is MNHNY and CDR2 is SVGAGI (reference sequence). Here the CDR3 reads CASSYGLAGETQYF. Written as DNA, the CDR3 is TGTGCCAGCAGTTATGGTCTAGCGGGGGAGACCCAGTACTTC.

The chain has TRBV10-3 and TRBJ2-7; 7 bases map to TRBD2. Germline-derived CDR1 and CDR2 are ENHRY and SYGVKD. CDR3 size: 14 residues. After removal of 10 bases from V and 2 bases from J, the junction contained 11 bases not matched to a gene. The CDR3 region has the DNA TGTGCCAGCAGCTTTGGGGCGGGAGCCTACGAGCAGTACGTC. It encodes CASSFGAGAYEQYV.

A few counts support this clone. The chain employs TRBV4-2 and TRBJ2-3, with D possibly TRBD2 on 6 matching bases. V lost 0 bases and J 6 bases, leaving 7 bases between the germline ends. The germline gives CDR1 LGHNA, CDR2 YNFKEQ. This CDR3 contains 13 residues. CDR3 protein: CASSQETRDTQYF. CDR3 DNA sequence: TGTGCCAGCAGCCAAGAGACTAGGGATACGCAGTATTTT.

This chain joins TRBV9 and TRBJ2-3; no clear D gene. The CDR3 length is 15 residues. CDR1 and CDR2 (germline): SGDLS, YYNGEE. V lost 2 bases, J lost 1 base, and 11 bases lay in between. The CDR3 protein is CASSVLSGGTDTQYF. CDR3 DNA sequence: TGTGCCAGCAGCGTCTTATCGGGTGGCACAGATACGCAGTATTTT.

Only a few counts were recorded for this clone. The rearrangement links TRBV4-3 to TRBJ1-1; weak D call: TRBD1 (5 bases). Germline CDR1 LGHNA, CDR2 YSLEER. There are 14 residues in the CDR3. V shed 0 bases and J shed 8 bases, with 13 bases lying between them. The CDR3 DNA sequence: TGCGCCAGCAGCCAAGATAATGTGGCAGGGGAAGCTTTCTTT. Its translation is CASSQDNVAGEAFF.

On this clone: Other DNA sequences from this sample encode an identical CDR3 as well. This rearrangement joins TRBV6-5 to TRBJ2-5; no clear D. The V end lost 2 bases, the J end lost 2 bases, and 6 bases lay between the germline ends. The CDR3 contains 13 residues. CDR1 is MNHEY and CDR2 is SVGAGI in the germline V gene. The CDR3 sequence is CASSYRRQETQYF. DNA of the CDR3: TGTGCCAGCAGTTACCGCAGGCAAGAGACCCAGTACTTC.

The chain joins TRBV13 to TRBJ2-1; TRBD2 might be the D (6 bases). V was shortened by 5 bases and J by 5 bases, with 19 bases between the two germline ends. Per the germline V gene, CDR1 is PRHDT and CDR2 is FYEKMQ (reference sequence). The length of the CDR3 is 16 residues. The CDR3 region is CASSPRDRGTHNEQFF. The CDR3 DNA is TGTGCCAGCAGCCCACGAGACCGGGGGACCCACAATGAGCAGTTCTTC.

In regard to this clone: One end of the junction varies from germline; a read error may be responsible. The V call is TRBV29-1, the J call TRBJ1-2, with no clear D. CDR1 and CDR2 (germline): SQVTM, ANQGSEA. This CDR3 is 13 amino acids long. CDR3 nucleotide sequence: TGCAGCGTTTTACATCCCGGCGGCTATGACTACACCTTC. Its protein is CSVLHPGGYDYTF.

This chain links TRBV7-2 with TRBJ1-1, with 7 bases that match TRBD1. Germline CDR1 SGHTA, CDR2 FQGNSA. This CDR3 is 16 amino acids long. V was clipped by 1 base and J by 0 bases; unmatched bases: 5. This chain's CDR3 is CASSLDRGPLNTEAFF. The CDR3 DNA is TGTGCCAGCAGCTTAGACAGGGGCCCTTTGAACACTGAAGCTTTCTTT.

CDR3 amino acids: CASSFDAGAGNIQYF. CDR3 bases: TGTGCCAGCAGCTTTGATGCGGGAGCCGGAAACATTCAGTACTTC. V usage is TRBV11-1 and J usage is TRBJ2-4; 7 bases align to TRBD2. The junction had 8 bases not matched to a gene; V was cut back by 3 bases and J by 6 bases. The CDR3 runs 15 residues. Germline V gene sequence: CDR1 SGHAT, CDR2 FQDESV (reference sequence). The full variable domain, with the rest looked up from reference TRBV11-1 and TRBJ2-4, is EAEVAQSPRYKITEKSQAVAFWCDPISGHATLYWYRQILGQGPELLVQFQDESVVDDSQLPKDRFSAERLKGVDSTLKIQPAELGDSAMYLCASSFDAGAGNIQYFGAGTRLSVL.

The rearrangement joins TRBV6-5 to TRBJ1-1; D is uncertain. This CDR3 region has 13 residues. The germline V gene encodes CDR1 MNHEY and CDR2 SVGAGI. Between the trimmed V and J ends, which lost 5 bases and 11 bases, there was a span of 18 bases. For the CDR3, the DNA is TGTGCCAGCAGTCCCCCGGGAGGCACTGGGGCTTTCTTT. Protein: CASSPPGGTGAFF.

This clone was seen only a few times. This chain uses TRBV14 with TRBJ2-5; possible D gene TRBD2, 7 bases. CDR1 is SGHDN and CDR2 is FVKESK in the germline V gene. Trimming stripped 0 bases from V and 7 bases from J, with 15 bases between. The CDR3 runs to 15 residues. CDR3 bases: TGTGCCAGCAGCCAAGATCGTCAGGGAGGGGGGACCCAGTACTTC. It yields the protein CASSQDRQGGGTQYF.

This clone was detected only a few times. The chain recombines TRBV10-3 with TRBJ1-2; 9 bases agree with TRBD1. With 2 bases clipped from V and 4 bases from J, the junction kept 8 bases outside the gene matches. The CDR3 runs to 16 residues. Germline V CDR1 and CDR2: ENHRY, SYGVKD. The CDR3 reads CAISEPRGQGIYGYTF. The CDR3 region has the DNA TGTGCCATCAGTGAGCCAAGAGGACAGGGGATCTATGGCTACACCTTC.

This clone has more than one count but fewer than ten. In DNA form, the CDR3 reads TGTGCCAGCCGAAACGGCGGCAGCCACGAGCAGTACGTC. It translates to CASRNGGSHEQYV. The chain is built from TRBV28 and TRBJ2-7; D gene uncertain. The CDR3 has 13 amino acids. Germline V gene data show CDR1 as MDHEN and CDR2 as SYDVKM. Trimming took off 8 bases at V and 5 bases at J, with 16 bases between the two ends.

The V gene is TRBV5-1, the J gene TRBJ1-6; D ambiguous. V lost 5 bases to trimming and J lost 10 bases, with 13 bases between them. Germline CDR1 is SGHRS and CDR2 is YFSETQ. This CDR3 is 13 amino acids long. CDR3 in DNA: TGCGCCAGCAGGGTCGAGTTGGGATCACCCCTCCACTTT. Protein product: CASRVELGSPLHF.

This clone was seen a handful of times. The V and J genes are TRBV4-2 and TRBJ2-7; D might be TRBD1 (5 bases). The germline V and J ends were trimmed by 5 bases and 5 bases, with 22 bases remaining between them. Germline values: CDR1 LGHNA, CDR2 YNFKEQ. CDR3 size: 16 residues. This CDR3 reads CASSLGQLRWYDEQYF. CDR3 nucleotide sequence: TGTGCCAGCAGCTTGGGGCAACTGAGGTGGTACGACGAGCAGTACTTC.

The chain recombines TRBV5-3 with TRBJ2-7, with D perhaps TRBD2 (5 bases). TRBV5-3 belongs to the ORF category, with a function that is uncertain. Trimming cost V 2 bases and J 6 bases, with 18 bases left between them. This CDR3 is 15 amino acids long. DNA of the CDR3: TGTGCCAGAAGCTTCCCTAGCCAAGTCCCCTGCGAGCAGTACGTC. Residues: CARSFPSQVPCEQYV.